A single sample gave rise to the 20 T cell receptor beta chains below, sequenced in a study of T cells after yellow fever vaccination. TCRdb re-called the 5' RACE reads through MiXCR, storing one row per CDR3 protein. This table holds approximately 110,000 distinct CDR3 sequences, about 7% found once. Material: CD4+ T cells sorted from PBMCs, obtained 10 days after the first yellow fever vaccination. The receptors shown here come from a man aged 18 to 29 who received the YFV17D yellow fever vaccine.

This clonotype appeared many times. J is TRBJ2-3 and V is TRBV7-2; 8 nucleotides line up with TRBD2. Per the germline V gene, CDR1 is SGHTA and CDR2 is FQGNSA. V shed 0 bases, J shed 7 bases, and the junction held 6 bases outside the gene matches. The CDR3 runs 15 residues. In nucleotides, the CDR3 is TGTGCCAGCAGCTTAGCTAGCGGGGTTGGCAATACGCAGTATTTT. Protein sequence: CASSLASGVGNTQYF. Variable domain in full (rest from reference TRBV7-2 and TRBJ2-3): GAGVSQSPSNKVTEKGKDVELRCDPISGHTALYWYRQSLGQGLEFLIYFQGNSAPDKSGLPSDRFSAERTGGSVSTLTIQRTQQEDSAVYLCASSLASGVGNTQYFGPGTRLTVL.

This clonotype was counted many times. The chain combines TRBV5-4 with TRBJ1-1; D remains ambiguous. Per germline, CDR1 SGHNT and CDR2 YYREEE (reference sequence). Trimming shortened V by 1 base and J by 2 bases, and 12 bases separated the two germline ends. The CDR3 runs 15 residues. CDR3 protein: CASSLYYGSNTEAFF. Written as DNA, the CDR3 is TGTGCCAGCAGCTTGTATTACGGCTCAAACACTGAAGCTTTCTTT.

A word on this clonotype: This clone may be a read error of a much larger clone one base away. The V and J genes are TRBV10-1 and TRBJ1-1; TRBD1 might be the D (5 bases). The CDR3 contains 14 residues. The V gene lost 5 bases and the J gene lost 7 bases, with 17 bases spanning the gap. CDR1 and CDR2 from the germline V gene are WNHNN and SYGVQD (reference sequence). The CDR3 nucleotides are TGCGCCAGCAGTTCTGGGGCTTCAAGCAATGAAGCTTTCTTT. Translated: CASSSGASSNEAFF.

This clonotype was counted only a few times. The chain recombines TRBV7-2 with TRBJ2-1, with TRBD2 matching over 7 bases. The CDR3 runs to 16 residues. CDR1 and CDR2 from the germline V gene are SGHTA and FQGNSA. Unmatched junction bases numbered 10, after V lost 4 bases and J lost 4 bases. The CDR3 sequence is CASSWAGTTFYNEQFF. The CDR3 DNA reads as TGTGCCAGCAGCTGGGCCGGGACTACCTTTTACAATGAGCAGTTCTTC.

In its sample, this clonotype was seen many times. The chain combines TRBV27 with TRBJ1-6; no definite D call. The germline V and J ends were trimmed by 8 bases and 10 bases, with 12 bases remaining between them. The CDR3 loop spans 12 amino acids. In germline, CDR1 is MNHEY, CDR2 SMNVEV (reference sequence). As DNA, the CDR3 is TGTGCCAGCTCGATCTACGGGTCACCCCTCCACTTT. Residues: CASSIYGSPLHF.

The table lists this clonotype with many counts. The chain links TRBV6-2 or TRBV6-3 to TRBJ2-7; possible D gene TRBD1, 6 bases. Trimming removed 6 bases from V and 5 bases from J, with 20 bases in between. Germline V gene data show CDR1 as MNHEY and CDR2 as SVGEGT. The CDR3 loop spans 15 amino acids. The CDR3 DNA follows: TGTGCCAGCAGCACAGGGTCGTGGCACTTGGACGAGCAGTACGTC. This translates into CASSTGSWHLDEQYV.

This clonotype has a count of ten or more. The genes are TRBV10-3 and TRBJ1-1; D is ambiguous. V dropped 4 bases and J dropped 1 base, with 16 bases sitting between them. The CDR3 contains 16 residues. CDR1 ENHRY and CDR2 SYGVKD come from the germline V gene. In DNA form, the CDR3 reads TGTGCCATCAGTGGAGGAGGGCAGGATGGGAACACTGAAGCTTTCTTT. Its translation is CAISGGGQDGNTEAFF.

At least ten counts were recorded for this clonotype. V and J are TRBV20-1 and TRBJ2-2; a possible D gene is TRBD1 (7 bases). Trimming removed 6 bases from V and 2 bases from J, with 13 bases in between. Germline V gives CDR1 DFQATT, CDR2 SNEGSKA (reference sequence). The CDR3 loop spans 14 amino acids. The CDR3 sequence is CSAAGQLNTGELFF. DNA of the CDR3: TGCAGTGCCGCGGGACAGCTTAACACCGGGGAGCTGTTTTTT.

This clonotype was seen at least ten times. This rearrangement joins TRBV7-2 to TRBJ2-3; 8 bases align to TRBD2. This CDR3 has 15 residues. J was trimmed by 9 bases and V by 1 base; bases with no gene match: 9. Germline CDR1 SGHTA, CDR2 FQGNSA. In nucleotides, the CDR3 is TGTGCCAGCAGCTTAGATGGTAGCGGGGTAATGACGCAGTATTTT. Protein product: CASSLDGSGVMTQYF.

This clonotype was seen at least ten times. The V and J genes are TRBV10-2 and TRBJ2-2; 8 positions match TRBD1. V lost 7 bases to trimming and J lost 4 bases; unmatched junction nucleotides: 8. CDR1 and CDR2 (germline): WSHSY, SAAADI. The CDR3 has 15 residues. Here the CDR3 DNA reads TGCGCCAGCACAAAGACAGGGGTCGTCACCGGGGAGCTGTTTTTT. Protein: CASTKTGVVTGELFF.

This clonotype was observed at least ten times. The rearrangement uses TRBV2 and TRBJ1-2, with D unresolved. V gave up 7 bases and J gave up 4 bases, with 7 bases separating them. This CDR3 has 11 amino acids. Germline V lookup: CDR1 SNHLY, CDR2 FYNNEI. The CDR3 spells CASKRIYGYTF. The DNA of the CDR3 is TGTGCCAGCAAACGGATCTATGGCTACACCTTC.

This clonotype was detected ten times or more. V usage is TRBV6-1 and J usage is TRBJ2-1; maybe TRBD2 (5 bases). This CDR3 spans 15 amino acids. V was trimmed by 6 bases and J by 1 base, leaving 13 bases between them. The germline V gene encodes CDR1 MNHNS and CDR2 SASEGT. CDR3 protein: CASSPDGGSYNEQFF. The CDR3 region has the DNA TGTGCCAGCAGCCCCGACGGAGGTTCCTACAATGAGCAGTTCTTC.

As to this clonotype: This may be a read error, as it is one base from a much larger clone. The J gene is TRBJ2-5, the V gene TRBV23-1; TRBD2 matches at 8 bases. TRBV23-1 is sorted into the ORF group, with uncertain function. The CDR3 length is 17 residues. Trimming removed 5 bases from V and 1 base from J; junction bases left unmatched: 12. CDR3 bases: TGCGCCAGCAGTTTAGGACCAGCGGGGGATTTCCAAGAGACCCAGTACTTC. Protein sequence: CASSLGPAGDFQETQYF.

The sample holds many counts of this clonotype. The chain recombines TRBV5-1 with TRBJ2-1; D uncertain. The CDR3 loop spans 12 amino acids. Trimming removed 2 bases from V and 7 bases from J, with 7 bases in between. Germline assignment: CDR1 SGHRS and CDR2 YFSETQ. The CDR3 DNA follows: TGCGCCAGCAGCTTCTCCGCAAATGAGCAGTTCTTC. Its translation is CASSFSANEQFF.

V and J are TRBV5-1 and TRBJ2-6, with D possibly TRBD2 on 7 matching bases. The ends were cut back, 1 base at V and 0 bases at J, with 11 bases in the middle. The CDR3 covers 17 residues. Germline V gives CDR1 SGHRS, CDR2 YFSETQ. As DNA, the CDR3 is TGCGCCAGCAGCTTGACGCGGGGGCTCTCTGGGGCCAACGTCCTGACTTTC. Amino acid sequence: CASSLTRGLSGANVLTF.

The table lists this clonotype with many counts. The rearrangement joins TRBV5-1 to TRBJ2-7; D gene unclear. Trimming pared 0 bases from V and 3 bases from J, leaving 4 bases between. CDR1 is SGHRS, CDR2 YFSETQ, per germline. The CDR3 covers 12 residues. CDR3 residues: CASSLDLYEQYF. The CDR3 DNA is TGCGCCAGCAGCTTGGACCTCTACGAGCAGTACTTC.

The gene calls are TRBV27 and TRBJ2-7; D not certain. This CDR3 region has 13 residues. Germline CDR1 and CDR2: MNHEY and SMNVEV (reference sequence). Trimming shortened V by 3 bases and J by 4 bases, and 10 bases separated the two germline ends. The CDR3: CASSLVFGYEQYF. The CDR3 DNA reads TGTGCCAGCAGTTTGGTGTTTGGGTACGAGCAGTACTTC.

This clonotype was seen many times. This chain connects TRBV5-1 to TRBJ2-7; D is undetermined. The CDR3 sequence is 15 residues long. The germline V gene has CDR1 SGHRS and CDR2 YFSETQ. V gave up 0 bases and J gave up 3 bases, with 13 bases separating them. For the CDR3, the DNA is TGCGCCAGCAGCTTGGCCCCCGATTCGCACTACGAGCAGTACGTC. Encoded protein: CASSLAPDSHYEQYV.

The sample holds many counts of this clonotype. The chain joins TRBV29-1 to TRBJ1-1; D remains unclear. Germline V gives CDR1 SQVTM, CDR2 ANQGSEA. The CDR3 runs to 14 residues. V was pared by 4 bases and J by 0 bases, with 12 bases between. CDR3: CSVARSLMNTEAFF. The CDR3 bases are TGCAGCGTTGCCAGGTCTCTGATGAACACTGAAGCTTTCTTT.

This clonotype was counted ten times or more. CDR3 in DNA: TGCAGCGTGGACCAGGGGGGATATGAGCAGTTCTTC. Its protein product is CSVDQGGYEQFF. This chain joins TRBV29-1 and TRBJ2-1; perhaps TRBD1 as D (7 bases). CDR3 length: 12 residues. From germline, CDR1 is SQVTM and CDR2 ANQGSEA. V was cut by 6 bases and J by 8 bases, with 14 bases left in between.